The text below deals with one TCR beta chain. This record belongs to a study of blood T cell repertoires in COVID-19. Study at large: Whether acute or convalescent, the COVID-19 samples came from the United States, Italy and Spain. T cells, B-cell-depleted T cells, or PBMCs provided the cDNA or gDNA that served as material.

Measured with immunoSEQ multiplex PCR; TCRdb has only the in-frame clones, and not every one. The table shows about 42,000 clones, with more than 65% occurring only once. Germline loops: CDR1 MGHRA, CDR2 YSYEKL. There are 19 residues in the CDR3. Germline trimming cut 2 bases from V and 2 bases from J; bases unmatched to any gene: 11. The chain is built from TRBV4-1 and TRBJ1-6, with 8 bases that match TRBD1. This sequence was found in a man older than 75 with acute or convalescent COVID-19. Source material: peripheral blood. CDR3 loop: CASSQSPGQGGAYNSPLHF. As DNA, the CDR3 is TGCGCCAGCAGCCAAAGCCCCGGACAGGGAGGCGCCTATAATTCACCCCTCCACTTT.